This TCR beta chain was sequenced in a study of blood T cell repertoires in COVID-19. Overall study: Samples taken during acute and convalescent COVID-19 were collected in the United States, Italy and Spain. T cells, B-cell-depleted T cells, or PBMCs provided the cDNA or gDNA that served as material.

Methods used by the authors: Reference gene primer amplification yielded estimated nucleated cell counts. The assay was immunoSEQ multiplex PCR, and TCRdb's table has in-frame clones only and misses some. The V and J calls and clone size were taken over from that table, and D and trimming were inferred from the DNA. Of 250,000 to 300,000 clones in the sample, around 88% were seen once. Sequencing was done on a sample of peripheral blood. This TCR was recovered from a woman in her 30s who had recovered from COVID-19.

In nucleotides, the CDR3 is TGTGCCAGCAGCCTTCCGGGGAACACTGAAGCTTTCTTT. This encodes CASSLPGNTEAFF. The rearrangement joins TRBV21-1 to TRBJ1-1. TRBV21-1 is annotated as a pseudogene. This CDR3 spans 13 amino acids.